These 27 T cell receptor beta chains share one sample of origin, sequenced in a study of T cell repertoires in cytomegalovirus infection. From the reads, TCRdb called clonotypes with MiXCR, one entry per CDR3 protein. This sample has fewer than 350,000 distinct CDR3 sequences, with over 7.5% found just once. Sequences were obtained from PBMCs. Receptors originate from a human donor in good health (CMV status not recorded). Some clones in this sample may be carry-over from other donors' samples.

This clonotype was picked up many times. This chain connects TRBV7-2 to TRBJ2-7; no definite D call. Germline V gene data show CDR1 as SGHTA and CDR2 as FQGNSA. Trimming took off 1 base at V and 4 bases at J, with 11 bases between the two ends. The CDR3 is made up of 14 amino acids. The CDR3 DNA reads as TGTGCCAGCAGCTTAGTTCACAGCGCGTACGAGCAGTACTTC. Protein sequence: CASSLVHSAYEQYF.

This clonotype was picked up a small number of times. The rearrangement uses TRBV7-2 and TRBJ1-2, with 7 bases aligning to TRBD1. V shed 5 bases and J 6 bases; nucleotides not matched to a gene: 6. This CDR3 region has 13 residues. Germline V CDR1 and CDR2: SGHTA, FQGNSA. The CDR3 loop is CASSPGGKDGYTF. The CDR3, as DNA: TGTGCCAGCAGCCCAGGGGGGAAGGATGGCTACACCTTC.

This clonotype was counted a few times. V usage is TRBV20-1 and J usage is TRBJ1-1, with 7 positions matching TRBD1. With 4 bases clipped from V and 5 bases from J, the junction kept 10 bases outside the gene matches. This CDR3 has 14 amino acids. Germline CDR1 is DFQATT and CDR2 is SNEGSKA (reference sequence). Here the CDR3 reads CSAISHRGRTEAFF. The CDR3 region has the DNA TGCAGTGCTATTTCTCACAGGGGAAGGACTGAAGCTTTCTTT.

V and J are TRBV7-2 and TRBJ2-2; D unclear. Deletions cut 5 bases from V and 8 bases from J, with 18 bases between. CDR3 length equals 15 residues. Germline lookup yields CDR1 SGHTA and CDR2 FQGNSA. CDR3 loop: CASSSLITGGGELFF. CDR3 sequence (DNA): TGTGCCAGCAGCAGCTTAATAACGGGTGGTGGGGAGCTGTTTTTT.

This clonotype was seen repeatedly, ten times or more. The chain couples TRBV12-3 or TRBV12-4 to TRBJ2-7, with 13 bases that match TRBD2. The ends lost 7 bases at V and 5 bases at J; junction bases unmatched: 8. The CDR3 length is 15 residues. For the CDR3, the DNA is TGTGCCAGCAAACTAGCGGGAGGGGCAAGTAACGAGCAGTACTTC. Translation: CASKLAGGASNEQYF.

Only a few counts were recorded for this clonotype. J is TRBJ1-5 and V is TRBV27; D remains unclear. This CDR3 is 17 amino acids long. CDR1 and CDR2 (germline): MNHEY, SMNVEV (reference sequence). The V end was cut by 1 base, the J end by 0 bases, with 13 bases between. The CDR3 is CASSLLASALSNQPQHF. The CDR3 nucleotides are TGTGCCAGCAGTTTATTGGCGTCAGCTCTTAGCAATCAGCCCCAGCATTTT.

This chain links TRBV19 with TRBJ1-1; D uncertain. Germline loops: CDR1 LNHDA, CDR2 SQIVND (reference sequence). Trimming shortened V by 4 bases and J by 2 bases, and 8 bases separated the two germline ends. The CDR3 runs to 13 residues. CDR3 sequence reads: CASSTVRNTEAFF. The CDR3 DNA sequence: TGTGCCAGTAGTACTGTACGTAACACTGAAGCTTTCTTT.

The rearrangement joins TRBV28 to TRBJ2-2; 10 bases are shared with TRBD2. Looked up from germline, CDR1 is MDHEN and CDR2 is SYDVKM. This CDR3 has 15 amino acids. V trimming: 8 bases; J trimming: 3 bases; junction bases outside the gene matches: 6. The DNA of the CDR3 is TGTGCCAGCGCTCTAGCGGGAGCGGACACCGGGGAGCTGTTTTTT. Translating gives CASALAGADTGELFF.

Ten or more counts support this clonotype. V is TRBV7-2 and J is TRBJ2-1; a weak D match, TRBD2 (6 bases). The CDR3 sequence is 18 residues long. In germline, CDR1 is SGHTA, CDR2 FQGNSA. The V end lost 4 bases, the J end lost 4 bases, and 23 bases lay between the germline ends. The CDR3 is CASSSMWDLAAGYNEQFF. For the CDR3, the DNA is TGTGCCAGCAGCTCAATGTGGGACTTAGCGGCGGGGTACAATGAGCAGTTCTTC. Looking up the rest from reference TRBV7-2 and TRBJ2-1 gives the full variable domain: GAGVSQSPSNKVTEKGKDVELRCDPISGHTALYWYRQSLGQGLEFLIYFQGNSAPDKSGLPSDRFSAERTGGSVSTLTIQRTQQEDSAVYLCASSSMWDLAAGYNEQFFGPGTRLTVL.

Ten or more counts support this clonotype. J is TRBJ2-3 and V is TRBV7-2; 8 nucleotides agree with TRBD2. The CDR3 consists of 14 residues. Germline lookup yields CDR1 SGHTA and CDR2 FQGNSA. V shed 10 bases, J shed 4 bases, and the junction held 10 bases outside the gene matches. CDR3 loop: CATNAGGPPDTQYF. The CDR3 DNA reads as TGTGCCACCAACGCGGGGGGCCCGCCAGATACGCAGTATTTT.

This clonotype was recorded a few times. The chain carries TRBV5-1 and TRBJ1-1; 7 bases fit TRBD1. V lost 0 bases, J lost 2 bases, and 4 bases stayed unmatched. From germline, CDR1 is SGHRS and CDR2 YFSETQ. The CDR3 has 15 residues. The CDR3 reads CASSLARGVNTEAFF. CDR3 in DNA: TGCGCCAGCAGCTTGGCCAGGGGGGTAAACACTGAAGCTTTCTTT.

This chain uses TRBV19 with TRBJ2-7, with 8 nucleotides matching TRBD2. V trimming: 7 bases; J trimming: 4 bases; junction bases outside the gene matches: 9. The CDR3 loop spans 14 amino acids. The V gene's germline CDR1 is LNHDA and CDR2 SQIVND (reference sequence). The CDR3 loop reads CASTARLAIYEQYF. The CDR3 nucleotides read TGTGCCAGTACGGCGAGACTAGCGATATACGAGCAGTACTTC.

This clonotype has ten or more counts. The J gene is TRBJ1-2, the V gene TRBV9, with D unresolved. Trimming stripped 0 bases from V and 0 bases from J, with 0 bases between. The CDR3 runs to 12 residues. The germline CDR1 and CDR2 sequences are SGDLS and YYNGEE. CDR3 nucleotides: TGTGCCAGCAGCGTAGCTAACTATGGCTACACCTTC. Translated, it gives CASSVANYGYTF.

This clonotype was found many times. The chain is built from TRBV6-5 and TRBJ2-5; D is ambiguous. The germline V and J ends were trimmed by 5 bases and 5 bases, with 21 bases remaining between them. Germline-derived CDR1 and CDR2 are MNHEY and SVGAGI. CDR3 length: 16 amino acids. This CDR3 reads CASSPDGQLVGETQYF. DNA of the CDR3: TGTGCCAGCAGTCCAGACGGCCAGCTGGTGGGGGAGACCCAGTACTTC.

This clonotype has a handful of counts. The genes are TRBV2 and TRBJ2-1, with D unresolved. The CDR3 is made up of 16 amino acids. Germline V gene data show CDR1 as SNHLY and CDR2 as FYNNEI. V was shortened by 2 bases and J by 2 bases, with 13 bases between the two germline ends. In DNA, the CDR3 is TGTGCCAGCAGTGAAAAGATCTGGGCCCCCTACAATGAGCAGTTCTTC. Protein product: CASSEKIWAPYNEQFF.

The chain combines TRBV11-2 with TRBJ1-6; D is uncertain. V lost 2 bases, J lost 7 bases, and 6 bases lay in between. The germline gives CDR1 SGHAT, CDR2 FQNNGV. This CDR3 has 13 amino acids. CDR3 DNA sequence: TGTGCCAGCAGCTTACAAAGAAATTCACCCCTCCACTTT. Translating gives CASSLQRNSPLHF.

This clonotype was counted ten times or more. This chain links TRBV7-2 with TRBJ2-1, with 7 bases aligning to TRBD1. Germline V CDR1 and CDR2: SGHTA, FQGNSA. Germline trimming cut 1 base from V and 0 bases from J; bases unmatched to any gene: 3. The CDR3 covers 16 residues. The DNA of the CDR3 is TGTGCCAGCAGCTTAGTAGGGGGCAGCTCCTACAATGAGCAGTTCTTC. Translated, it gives CASSLVGGSSYNEQFF.

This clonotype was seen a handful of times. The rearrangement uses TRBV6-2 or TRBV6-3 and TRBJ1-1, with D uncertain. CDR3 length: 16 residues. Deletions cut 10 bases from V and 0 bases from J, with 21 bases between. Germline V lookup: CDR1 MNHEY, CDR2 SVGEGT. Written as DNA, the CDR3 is TGTGCCACCCGAAGGCCAGGAGCGAATGTGAACACTGAAGCTTTCTTT. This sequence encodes CATRRPGANVNTEAFF.

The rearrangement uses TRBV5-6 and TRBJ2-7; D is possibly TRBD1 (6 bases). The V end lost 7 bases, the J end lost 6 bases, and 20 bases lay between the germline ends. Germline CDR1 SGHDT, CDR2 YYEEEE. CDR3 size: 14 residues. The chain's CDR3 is CASSARGTRVEQYF. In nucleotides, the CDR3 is TGTGCCAGCTCGGCTAGGGGGACCAGAGTCGAGCAGTACTTC.

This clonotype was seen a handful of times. CDR3 sequence (DNA): TGTGCCAGCAGCCCCCACCCGGGCGGCCACACAGATACGCAGTATTTT. Its translation is CASSPHPGGHTDTQYF. This chain uses TRBV7-2 with TRBJ2-3; D gene ambiguous. Trimming took 5 bases from V and 2 from J, leaving 17 bases between them. The CDR3 covers 16 residues. The germline V gene encodes CDR1 SGHTA and CDR2 FQGNSA. The full variable domain, its missing parts supplied by reference TRBV7-2 and TRBJ2-3, is GAGVSQSPSNKVTEKGKDVELRCDPISGHTALYWYRQSLGQGLEFLIYFQGNSAPDKSGLPSDRFSAERTGGSVSTLTIQRTQQEDSAVYLCASSPHPGGHTDTQYFGPGTRLTVL.

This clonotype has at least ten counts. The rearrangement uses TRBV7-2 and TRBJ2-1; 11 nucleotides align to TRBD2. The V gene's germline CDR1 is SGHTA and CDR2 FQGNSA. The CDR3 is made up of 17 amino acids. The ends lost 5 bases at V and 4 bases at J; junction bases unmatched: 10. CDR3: CASSAYPSGGFYNEQFF. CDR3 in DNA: TGTGCCAGCAGCGCCTACCCTAGCGGGGGGTTTTACAATGAGCAGTTCTTC.

The chain's CDR3 is CASSLGGVRFYEQYF. The CDR3 nucleotides are TGTGCCAGCAGCTTAGGGGGGGTCAGATTCTACGAGCAGTACTTC. The chain recombines TRBV7-2 with TRBJ2-7; weak D call: TRBD2 (6 bases). The germline V gene has CDR1 SGHTA and CDR2 FQGNSA. V was pared by 1 base and J by 3 bases, with 13 bases between. This CDR3 is built from 15 residues.

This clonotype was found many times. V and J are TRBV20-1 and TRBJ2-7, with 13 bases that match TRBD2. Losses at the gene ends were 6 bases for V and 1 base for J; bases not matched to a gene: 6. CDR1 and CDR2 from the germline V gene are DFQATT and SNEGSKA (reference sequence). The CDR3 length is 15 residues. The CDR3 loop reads CSASGTSGTSYEQYF. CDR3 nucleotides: TGCAGTGCCAGCGGGACTAGCGGGACTTCCTACGAGCAGTACTTC.

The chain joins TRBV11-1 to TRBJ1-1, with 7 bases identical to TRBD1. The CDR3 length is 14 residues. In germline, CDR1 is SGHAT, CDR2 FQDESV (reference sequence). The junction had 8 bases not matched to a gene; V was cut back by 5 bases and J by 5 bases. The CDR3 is CASSVWDSVTEAFF. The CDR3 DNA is TGTGCCAGCAGCGTATGGGACAGTGTAACTGAAGCTTTCTTT.

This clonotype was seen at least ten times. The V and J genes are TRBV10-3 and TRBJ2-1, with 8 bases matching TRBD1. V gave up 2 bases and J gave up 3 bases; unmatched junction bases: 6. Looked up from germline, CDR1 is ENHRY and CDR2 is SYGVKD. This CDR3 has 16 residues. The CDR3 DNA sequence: TGTGCCATCAGTGAGCCCGGGACAGGAAACTACAATGAGCAGTTCTTC. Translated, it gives CAISEPGTGNYNEQFF.

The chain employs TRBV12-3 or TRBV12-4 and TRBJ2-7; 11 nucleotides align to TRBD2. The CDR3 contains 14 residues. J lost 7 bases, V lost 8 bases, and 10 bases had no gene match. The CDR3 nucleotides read TGTGCCAGCGGATCTAGCGGGAGGCATGGAGAGCAGTACTTC. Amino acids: CASGSSGRHGEQYF.

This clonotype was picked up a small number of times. CDR3 loop: CSASSYEQYF. The CDR3 nucleotides read TGCAGTGCTAGCTCCTACGAGCAGTACTTC. The chain is built from TRBV20-1 and TRBJ2-7, with D unclear. The germline CDR1 and CDR2 sequences are DFQATT and SNEGSKA (reference sequence). Trimming removed 3 bases from V and 0 bases from J, with 0 bases in between. There are 10 residues in the CDR3.